Each of the 21 T cell receptor beta chains below was sequenced from the same sample in a study of human T cells and chemical hapten exposure (dated by TCRdb to about 2021). Receptor libraries were prepared by RACE. The run used a NextSeq 500. The raw public data were reprocessed by TCRdb itself: fastp quality trimming at Q25, MiXCR clonotype calling, in-frame beta chains only. Records with the same CDR3 protein are collapsed into one entry carrying the most frequent genes and DNA. Here the sample has just over 95,000 distinct CDR3 sequences; 27% occur a single time. Approximately 10% of the sample is in the top ten clones. The sample's time point label is to be understood as: patch test 3, about 24 weeks after DPC sensitization. Taken with the paper, the label for treatment or condition translates to: therapeutic diphenylcyclopropenone sensitization with weekly scalp DPC. The sequenced sample was whole blood, obtained in connection with sensitization to the hapten diphenylcyclopropenone (DPC). The receptors were gathered from a middle-aged man with alopecia areata. Some clones in this sample may be carry-over from other donors' samples.

This clonotype has just a few counts. The genes are TRBV4-3 and TRBJ2-1; 7 nucleotides align to TRBD2. The germline V gene encodes CDR1 LGHNA and CDR2 YSLEER. The CDR3 sequence is 17 residues long. With 0 bases clipped from V and 4 bases from J, the junction kept 9 bases outside the gene matches. The chain's CDR3 is CASSQERALAVYNEQFF. Written as DNA, the CDR3 is TGCGCCAGCAGCCAAGAAAGGGCCCTAGCGGTATACAATGAGCAGTTCTTC.

In DNA, the CDR3 is TGTGCCAGCGCCGGTGAGACATTTTTCAACTTAGCCAAAAACATTCAGTACTTC. This gives the protein CASAGETFFNLAKNIQYF. The chain is built from TRBV28 and TRBJ2-4; D is ambiguous. Germline V gene lookup returns CDR1 MDHEN and CDR2 SYDVKM. CDR3 length equals 18 residues. Between the trimmed V and J ends, which lost 8 bases and 0 bases, there was a span of 23 bases.

This clonotype has only a few counts. The chain employs TRBV6-2 or TRBV6-3 and TRBJ1-5; TRBD1 is a possible D gene (6 bases). Germline V CDR1 and CDR2: MNHEY, SVGEGT. The CDR3 has 15 residues. The V end was cut by 5 bases, the J end by 6 bases, with 17 bases between. As DNA, the CDR3 is TGTGCCAGCAGTAATGGCGGGGGGCGCGGTCAGCCCCAGCATTTT. This codes for CASSNGGGRGQPQHF.

This clonotype was detected ten times or more. This rearrangement joins TRBV28 to TRBJ2-3; the D is unclear. V dropped 6 bases and J dropped 0 bases, with 13 bases sitting between them. CDR3 size: 15 residues. Looked up from germline, CDR1 is MDHEN and CDR2 is SYDVKM. Written as DNA, the CDR3 is TGTGCCAGCAGCTTACAGATCCCTAGCACAGATACGCAGTATTTT. Amino acid sequence: CASSLQIPSTDTQYF.

The chain couples TRBV12-3 or TRBV12-4 to TRBJ1-4; D is undetermined. Trimming left V 3 bases short and J 0 bases short, with 8 bases between. The CDR3 runs 15 residues. Here the CDR3 reads CASSLRAATNEKLFF. DNA of the CDR3: TGTGCCAGCAGTTTGAGGGCAGCAACTAATGAAAAACTGTTTTTT.

The genes are TRBV11-2 and TRBJ2-3; 7 bases align to TRBD2. The CDR3 sequence is 16 residues long. From germline, CDR1 is SGHAT and CDR2 FQNNGV. The ends lost 2 bases at V and 5 bases at J; junction bases unmatched: 10. The CDR3 is CASSLTASGALDTQYF. The CDR3 bases are TGTGCCAGCAGCTTAACGGCTAGCGGAGCCTTAGATACGCAGTATTTT.

The gene calls are TRBV3-1 and TRBJ1-3, with D unresolved. Looked up from germline, CDR1 is LGHDT and CDR2 is YNNKEL (reference sequence). V was pared by 5 bases and J by 0 bases, with 14 bases between. The CDR3 loop spans 16 amino acids. The CDR3 region has the DNA TGTGCCAGCAGCTCGGTCCCTCAAGGCTCTGGAAACACCATATATTTT. Translation: CASSSVPQGSGNTIYF.

V usage is TRBV7-9 and J usage is TRBJ1-4, with D maybe TRBD1 (5 bases). Germline CDR1 SEHNR, CDR2 FQNEAQ (reference sequence). The CDR3 is 15 residues long. V gave up 5 bases and J gave up 7 bases, with 17 bases separating them. Here the CDR3 reads CASSKRQKAIEKLFF. The CDR3, as DNA: TGTGCCAGCAGCAAGCGACAGAAAGCCATTGAAAAACTGTTTTTT.

There are a few counts of this clonotype. This chain links TRBV7-6 with TRBJ2-5; TRBD1 agrees at 10 bases. CDR3 size: 14 residues. From germline, CDR1 is SGHVS and CDR2 FNYEAQ. Trimming at V came to 5 bases and at J to 4 bases, leaving 4 bases not matched to a gene. This CDR3 reads CASSAGTGAETQYF. Written as DNA, the CDR3 is TGTGCCAGCAGCGCCGGGACAGGGGCAGAGACCCAGTACTTC.

This chain's CDR3 is CASSELDSYQETQYF. For the CDR3, the DNA is TGTGCCAGCAGTGAACTTGACAGCTACCAAGAGACCCAGTACTTC. This chain connects TRBV25-1 to TRBJ2-5; D possibly corresponds to TRBD1 (5 bases). Trimming removed 2 bases from V and 0 bases from J, with 10 bases in between. The CDR3 is 15 residues long. Per germline, CDR1 MGHDK and CDR2 SYGVNS.

This clonotype was counted between two and nine times. The CDR3 sequence is CASRRDREGSNQPQHF. In DNA, the CDR3 is TGTGCCAGCAGAAGGGACAGGGAGGGGAGCAATCAGCCCCAGCATTTT. The rearrangement joins TRBV12-3 or TRBV12-4 to TRBJ1-5, with TRBD1 matching over 9 bases. The ends lost 6 bases at V and 1 base at J; junction bases unmatched: 7. The CDR3 is 16 residues long.

The J gene is TRBJ2-5, the V gene TRBV10-3, with 12 nucleotides matching TRBD2. J gave up 4 bases and V 7 bases, and 4 bases lay outside the gene matches. The CDR3 runs to 14 residues. Germline values: CDR1 ENHRY, CDR2 SYGVKD. The CDR3 sequence is CAIKSSGGGETQYF. The CDR3 nucleotides are TGTGCCATCAAATCTAGCGGGGGGGGAGAGACCCAGTACTTC.

Only a few counts were recorded for this clonotype. The CDR3: CSASQGAGEAFF. CDR3 bases: TGCAGTGCTAGCCAGGGGGCTGGGGAAGCTTTCTTT. This rearrangement joins TRBV20-1 to TRBJ1-1, with 8 bases that match TRBD1. CDR3 length: 12 amino acids. V was pared by 3 bases and J by 8 bases, with 5 bases of the junction left unmatched. Germline assignment: CDR1 DFQATT and CDR2 SNEGSKA (reference sequence).

This clonotype has a handful of counts. The chain links TRBV6-2 or TRBV6-3 to TRBJ2-3; D may correspond to TRBD1 or TRBD2 (5 bases each). The V and J ends lost 6 bases and 5 bases respectively, with 21 bases between them. CDR3 length: 16 residues. CDR1 and CDR2 from the germline V gene are MNHEY and SVGEGT. The CDR3 sequence: CASSHLYGGEGDTQYF. CDR3 sequence (DNA): TGTGCCAGCAGCCACCTCTATGGGGGAGAGGGAGATACGCAGTATTTT.

This rearrangement joins TRBV6-2 or TRBV6-3 to TRBJ2-1, with D hard to call. Trimming pared 6 bases from V and 5 bases from J, leaving 11 bases between. CDR3 length: 13 amino acids. CDR1 is MNHEY and CDR2 is SVGEGT in the germline V gene. The CDR3 DNA reads TGTGCCAGCAGCCCCTATTTAAACAATGAGCAGTTCTTC. Its translation: CASSPYLNNEQFF.

This CDR3 is CSGARGTGGRDEQFF. DNA for the CDR3: TGCAGCGGTGCCCGGGGGACAGGGGGCCGGGATGAGCAGTTCTTC. V is TRBV29-1 and J is TRBJ2-1; TRBD1 matches at 12 bases. Germline trimming cut 7 bases from V and 8 bases from J; bases unmatched to any gene: 12. This CDR3 contains 15 residues. Germline V gives CDR1 SQVTM, CDR2 ANQGSEA.

The chain uses TRBV12-3 or TRBV12-4 and TRBJ2-7; 11 nucleotides align to TRBD2. V shed 6 bases and J 6 bases; nucleotides not matched to a gene: 7. This CDR3 region has 14 residues. The chain's CDR3 is CASRGSGRESEQYF. CDR3 sequence (DNA): TGTGCCAGCAGGGGTAGCGGGAGGGAAAGCGAGCAGTACTTC.

The rearrangement uses TRBV24-1 and TRBJ1-1; D is unresolved. The germline CDR1 and CDR2 sequences are KGHDR and SFDVKD. CDR3 length: 13 residues. V lost 7 bases to trimming and J lost 4 bases, with 12 bases between them. The CDR3 loop is CATRQFRGTEAFF. The CDR3 bases are TGTGCCACCAGACAGTTTCGGGGCACTGAAGCTTTCTTT.

This clonotype was seen a few times. The chain employs TRBV29-1 and TRBJ2-1, with 8 bases matching TRBD2. Germline V gene sequence: CDR1 SQVTM, CDR2 ANQGSEA. Trimming at V came to 6 bases and at J to 14 bases, leaving 12 bases not matched to a gene. This CDR3 contains 12 residues. The CDR3 DNA reads TGCAGCGTCGGTTCCCTAGCGGGTATGGAGTTCTTC. As protein: CSVGSLAGMEFF.

The chain is built from TRBV10-3 and TRBJ1-6, with unresolved D. This CDR3 contains 14 residues. V lost 2 bases and J lost 7, with 9 bases in between. Germline-derived CDR1 and CDR2 are ENHRY and SYGVKD. In nucleotides, the CDR3 is TGTGCCATCAGTGAGGGGGATTCGAATTCACCCCTCCACTTT. Translating gives CAISEGDSNSPLHF.

J is TRBJ2-5 and V is TRBV27; 8 bases line up with TRBD2. Trimming cost V 7 bases and J 5 bases; bases outside gene matches: 6. The CDR3 extends over 13 amino acids. Looked up from germline, CDR1 is MNHEY and CDR2 is SMNVEV (reference sequence). CDR3 protein: CASMSTSDETQYF. The DNA of the CDR3 is TGTGCCAGCATGTCGACTAGCGATGAGACCCAGTACTTC.